This entry describes one T cell receptor beta chain. Its antigen is unidentified. The data were obtained in a study of CXCR3-negative and CXCR3-positive naive CD8 T cells. Broader study findings: Naive cells positive for CXCR3 carried more hydrophobic TRB CDR3s than CXCR3-negative ones. Similar levels of surface CD5 were seen between naive subsets; TCR strength was inferred from TRB CDR3 properties.

5' RACE that incorporated UMI labels was used to prepare the TRB cDNA libraries. TCRdb reprocessed the 5' RACE reads and keeps a single row for each CDR3 protein, giving no DNA. The repertoire table contains fewer than 140,000 distinct CDR3 sequences. The CDR3 totals 14 residues. Germline V gene lookup returns CDR1 MRHNA and CDR2 SNTAGT. Naive CD8+ T cells had a CD45RO-CCR7+CD27+CD95- phenotype. The sequence came from a human donor in good health. Some clones in this sample may be carry-over from other donors' samples. The specimen was naive CXCR3+ CD8+ T cells from blood. Subset: CD45RO-CCR7+CD27+CD95- naive CD8+ T cells expressing CXCR3 (TNR3+). This rearrangement joins TRBV6-4 to TRBJ2-7; the D call of TRBD1 rests on TCRdb alone, since no DNA is present to check it. CDR3 residues: CASSPRDRAYEQYF.